The 9 T cell receptor beta chains listed next were all sequenced from one sample in a study of T cell changes during pregnancy in multiple sclerosis. Repertoires were generated with immunoSEQ multiplex PCR, while TCRdb's copy carries only in-frame clones and drops some. The repertoire holds some 100,000 clones, with around 90% as singletons. The sequencing used peripheral blood, collected in the second trimester of pregnancy. The receptors shown here come from a female donor with multiple sclerosis, enrolled in a pregnancy study.

The CDR3 sequence is CASSFGQGRHEQYF. Written as DNA, the CDR3 is TGTGCCAGCAGCTTCGGACAGGGGCGGCACGAGCAGTACTTC. This chain uses TRBV5-4 with TRBJ2-7; 9 bases are a match to TRBD1. V lost 2 bases and J lost 5; bases outside the gene matches: 5. Germline lookup yields CDR1 SGHNT and CDR2 YYREEE (reference sequence). The CDR3 is made up of 14 amino acids.

This chain connects TRBV28 to TRBJ2-7; D unclear. Germline V lookup: CDR1 MDHEN, CDR2 SYDVKM. Trimming cost V 6 bases and J 1 base, with 10 bases left between them. This CDR3 spans 13 amino acids. In nucleotides, the CDR3 is TGTGCCAGCAGCACCAGCGATTCCTACGAGCAGTACTTC. Translating it yields CASSTSDSYEQYF.

The chain uses TRBV6-4 and TRBJ2-1, with D perhaps matching TRBD2 (6 bases). V was cut by 6 bases and J by 7 bases, with 37 bases left in between. The CDR3 loop spans 21 amino acids. Germline loops: CDR1 MRHNA, CDR2 SNTAGT. In DNA form, the CDR3 reads TGTGCCAGCAGCGACGACAGAAGGAGGGGACGGGGCGGGTTACGAGTTAATGAGCAGTTCTTC. Translation gives CASSDDRRRGRGGLRVNEQFF.

This clone was observed a single time. This chain joins TRBV29-1 and TRBJ2-1, with D tentatively TRBD2 (5 bases). V lost 6 bases, J lost 7 bases, and 16 bases lay in between. Germline lookup yields CDR1 SQVTM and CDR2 ANQGSEA. The CDR3 runs 13 residues. The CDR3 coding sequence is TGCAGCGTGAGGGAATTAGTGGCTAATGAGCAGTTCTTC. This codes for CSVRELVANEQFF.

CDR3 residues: CASSRDRGVGQPQHF. The CDR3 DNA reads TGTGCCAGCAGCCGGGACAGGGGAGTGGGTCAGCCCCAGCATTTT. The J gene is TRBJ1-5, the V gene TRBV6-5; the match to TRBD1 covers 10 bases. This CDR3 comprises 15 residues. Germline values: CDR1 MNHEY, CDR2 SVGAGI. Germline trimming cut 6 bases from V and 6 bases from J; bases unmatched to any gene: 8.

The J gene is TRBJ2-7, the V gene TRBV28; D might be TRBD2 (5 bases). The CDR3 consists of 14 residues. Germline V CDR1 and CDR2: MDHEN, SYDVKM. V lost 10 bases and J lost 4, with 20 bases in between. This chain's CDR3 is CATGAVRRPYEQYF. The DNA of the CDR3 is TGTGCCACCGGAGCGGTTAGGCGACCATACGAGCAGTACTTC.

The chain joins TRBV6-5 to TRBJ2-7; unclear D gene. Germline loops: CDR1 MNHEY, CDR2 SVGAGI. The CDR3 runs to 11 residues. The germline V and J ends were trimmed by 6 bases and 7 bases, with 10 bases remaining between them. The CDR3 region is CASSHFGEQYF. Here the CDR3 DNA reads TGTGCCAGCAGCCATTTCGGGGAGCAGTACTTC.

The V and J genes are TRBV2 and TRBJ2-1; the match to TRBD2 covers 7 bases. This CDR3 contains 15 residues. CDR1 is SNHLY, CDR2 FYNNEI, per germline. The J segment lost 2 bases and the V segment lost 7 bases, leaving 8 bases of the junction unmatched. CDR3 sequence: CASTWEGLTYNEQFF. The CDR3 DNA sequence: TGTGCCAGCACCTGGGAGGGACTTACCTACAATGAGCAGTTCTTC. Looking up the rest from reference TRBV2 and TRBJ2-1 gives the full variable domain: EPEVTQTPSHQVTQMGQEVILRCVPISNHLYFYWYRQILGQKVEFLVSFYNNEISEKSEIFDDQFSVERPDGSNFTLKIRSTKLEDSAMYFCASTWEGLTYNEQFFGPGTRLTVL.

This clone was picked up one time. The same CDR3 can be traced to other DNA sequences in this sample. The chain has TRBV5-4 and TRBJ2-3, with D uncertain. The CDR3 has 13 residues. Germline CDR1 reads SGHNT; CDR2 reads YYREEE (reference sequence). V was cut by 2 bases and J by 1 base, with 5 bases left in between. The DNA of the CDR3 is TGTGCCAGCAGCTTTCAGGGCACAGATACGCAGTATTTT. This translates into CASSFQGTDTQYF.